The 25 T cell receptor beta chains listed next were all sequenced from one sample in a study of T cell changes during pregnancy in multiple sclerosis. Sequencing used immunoSEQ multiplex PCR; TCRdb keeps in-frame clones, though not all of them. The data contain roughly 56,000 clones, roughly 88% of them seen just once; the ten biggest clones take up 1.5% to 2%. Sequenced here: peripheral blood, sampled in the first trimester of pregnancy. The receptor source for this set is a female donor with multiple sclerosis, enrolled in a pregnancy study.

This clone showed up just a few times. The gene calls are TRBV19 and TRBJ1-1, with D maybe TRBD1 (5 bases). This CDR3 is 13 amino acids long. Trimming pared 10 bases from V and 2 bases from J, leaving 14 bases between. Per germline, CDR1 LNHDA and CDR2 SQIVND (reference sequence). CDR3 sequence (DNA): TGTGCCACCCTGGGGGGAGGAAACACTGAAGCTTTCTTT. It codes for CATLGGGNTEAFF. The whole variable domain, remainder taken from reference TRBV19 and TRBJ1-1, is DGGITQSPKYLFRKEGQNVTLSCEQNLNHDAMYWYRQDPGQGLRLIYYSQIVNDFQKGDIAEGYSVSREKKESFPLTVTSAQKNPTAFYLCATLGGGNTEAFFGQGTRLTVV.

The chain uses TRBV5-6 and TRBJ2-3, with TRBD2 identical over 12 bases. V dropped 5 bases and J dropped 6; count of bases not matched to a gene: 13. Germline values: CDR1 SGHDT, CDR2 YYEEEE. CDR3 length equals 17 residues. CDR3 bases: TGTGCCAGCAGGCCACGCCTTGGACTAGCGGGAAAGGATACGCAGTATTTT. Residues: CASRPRLGLAGKDTQYF.

The CDR3 sequence is CASSFGPKRNTEAFF. The CDR3 region has the DNA TGTGCCAGCAGCTTTGGGCCTAAAAGGAACACTGAAGCTTTCTTT. The J gene is TRBJ1-1, the V gene TRBV7-3; D is ambiguous. With 3 bases removed from V and 1 base from J, the gap between germline ends came to 12 bases. Germline loops: CDR1 SGHTA, CDR2 FQGTGA. The length of the CDR3 is 15 residues.

The chain recombines TRBV29-1 with TRBJ2-1; 9 bases agree with TRBD1. Germline V CDR1 and CDR2: SQVTM, ANQGSEA. V gave up 4 bases and J gave up 1 base; unmatched junction bases: 8. This CDR3 contains 16 residues. The CDR3 loop is CSVGLIGQGSYNEQFF. The CDR3 DNA is TGCAGCGTTGGGCTGATCGGACAGGGGTCCTACAATGAGCAGTTCTTC.

J is TRBJ2-6 and V is TRBV27; 10 bases align to TRBD1. Looked up from germline, CDR1 is MNHEY and CDR2 is SMNVEV (reference sequence). With V trimmed by 5 bases and J by 3 bases, 19 bases remained unmatched. The CDR3 length is 21 residues. The CDR3 DNA sequence: TGTGCCAGCAGTCATCTAATATTGTCAGGGACAGGGGTTGGTGGGGCCAACGTCCTGACTTTC. Its protein product is CASSHLILSGTGVGGANVLTF. Looking up the rest from reference TRBV27 and TRBJ2-6 gives the full variable domain: EAQVTQNPRYLITVTGKKLTVTCSQNMNHEYMSWYRQDPGLGLRQIYYSMNVEVTDKGDVPEGYKVSRKEKRNFPLILESPSPNQTSLYFCASSHLILSGTGVGGANVLTFGAGSRLTVL.

J is TRBJ1-2 and V is TRBV21-1. TRBV21-1 is flagged as a pseudogene. CDR3 size: 12 residues. In DNA, the CDR3 is TGTGCCACCCTCCCTAGACCCTATGGCTACACCTTC. Translation gives CATLPRPYGYTF.

The V call is TRBV7-2, the J call TRBJ1-2; 8 bases fit TRBD1. V lost 4 bases to trimming and J lost 3 bases; unmatched junction nucleotides: 13. Germline V lookup: CDR1 SGHTA, CDR2 FQGNSA. The CDR3 covers 17 residues. The DNA of the CDR3 is TGTGCCAGCAGCTCAGGCCGACAGGGGAGGAGATACTATGGCTACACCTTC. As protein: CASSSGRQGRRYYGYTF. Complete variable domain (other parts from reference TRBV7-2 and TRBJ1-2): GAGVSQSPSNKVTEKGKDVELRCDPISGHTALYWYRQSLGQGLEFLIYFQGNSAPDKSGLPSDRFSAERTGGSVSTLTIQRTQQEDSAVYLCASSSGRQGRRYYGYTFGSGTRLTVV.

CDR3 sequence (DNA): TGTGCCAGCAGCATAGGGGGTAGGCCGCAGACCCAGTACTTC. Its translation is CASSIGGRPQTQYF. The chain couples TRBV7-3 to TRBJ2-5; the D gene is possibly TRBD1 (6 bases). Trimming cost V 5 bases and J 6 bases, with 16 bases left between them. Per the germline V gene, CDR1 is SGHTA and CDR2 is FQGTGA. The CDR3 is made up of 14 amino acids. Full variable domain (missing parts from reference TRBV7-3 and TRBJ2-5): GAGVSQTPSNKVTEKGKYVELRCDPISGHTALYWYRQSLGQGPEFLIYFQGTGAADDSGLPNDRFFAVRPEGSVSTLKIQRTERGDSAVYLCASSIGGRPQTQYFGPGTRLLVL.

The chain joins TRBV5-1 to TRBJ1-1; D is unresolved. Trimming took off 2 bases at V and 3 bases at J, with 14 bases between the two ends. This CDR3 comprises 15 residues. Germline V gene data show CDR1 as SGHRS and CDR2 as YFSETQ. The CDR3 protein is CASSFFLFRDTEAFF. The DNA for the CDR3 is TGCGCCAGCAGCTTTTTTCTCTTCCGGGACACTGAAGCTTTCTTT. Together with reference TRBV5-1 and TRBJ1-1, the CDR3 gives the full variable domain: KAGVTQTPRYLIKTRGQQVTLSCSPISGHRSVSWYQQTPGQGLQFLFEYFSETQRNKGNFPGRFSGRQFSNSRSEMNVSTLELGDSALYLCASSFFLFRDTEAFFGQGTRLTVV.

This chain joins TRBV30 and TRBJ1-1; possibly TRBD1 for D (5 bases). Germline CDR1 and CDR2: GTSNPN and SVGIG (reference sequence). With 0 bases removed from V and 5 bases from J, the gap between germline ends came to 13 bases. This CDR3 spans 14 amino acids. The CDR3: CAWSVGEERTEAFF. The CDR3 DNA sequence: TGTGCCTGGAGTGTAGGGGAAGAGAGAACTGAAGCTTTCTTT.

This chain links TRBV5-6 with TRBJ1-2, with TRBD1 matching over 7 bases. Germline-derived CDR1 and CDR2 are SGHDT and YYEEEE. Losses at the gene ends were 2 bases for V and 0 bases for J; bases not matched to a gene: 10. CDR3 length: 17 amino acids. CDR3 DNA sequence: TGTGCCAGCAGCTTTGGCCCTCGACAGGGACCTAACTATGGCTACACCTTC. Protein product: CASSFGPRQGPNYGYTF.

This chain joins TRBV29-1 and TRBJ2-5, with 8 bases matching TRBD1. The trim removed 7 bases at V and 3 bases at J, leaving 4 bases unmatched. The CDR3 sequence is 12 residues long. Per germline, CDR1 SQVTM and CDR2 ANQGSEA. Here the CDR3 DNA reads TGCAGCGCCTACAGGGGGGAAGAGACCCAGTACTTC. Protein product: CSAYRGEETQYF.

V is TRBV28 and J is TRBJ2-1; the match to TRBD2 covers 14 bases. The V gene end was trimmed by 4 bases and the J gene end by 8 bases; junction bases not matched to a gene: 4. Germline V gene lookup returns CDR1 MDHEN and CDR2 SYDVKM. CDR3 length: 15 residues. CDR3 DNA sequence: TGTGCCAGCAGTTCGGGACTAGCGGGAGATCATGAGCAGTTCTTC. It is translated as CASSSGLAGDHEQFF.

The gene calls are TRBV5-1 and TRBJ2-3, with 7 bases that match TRBD2. Germline CDR1 is SGHRS and CDR2 is YFSETQ. The V and J ends lost 0 bases and 4 bases, in that order; junction bases with no gene match: 2. This CDR3 comprises 14 residues. The CDR3 sequence is CASSLGAGADTQYF. Written as DNA, the CDR3 is TGCGCCAGCAGCTTGGGGGCGGGGGCAGATACGCAGTATTTT.

The gene calls are TRBV19 and TRBJ2-7, with 7 bases that match TRBD2. Trimming removed 4 bases from V and 3 bases from J; junction bases left unmatched: 6. The V gene's germline CDR1 is LNHDA and CDR2 SQIVND (reference sequence). This CDR3 region has 14 residues. CDR3 amino acids: CASSTSGGSYEQYF. DNA for the CDR3: TGTGCCAGTAGTACATCTGGCGGGAGCTACGAGCAGTACTTC.

This chain uses TRBV27 with TRBJ1-5; TRBD1 matches at 7 bases. The V gene end was trimmed by 5 bases and the J gene end by 4 bases; junction bases not matched to a gene: 5. This CDR3 is built from 14 residues. In germline, CDR1 is MNHEY, CDR2 SMNVEV (reference sequence). DNA for the CDR3: TGTGCCAGCAGTCCTACAGGGGCTAATCAGCCCCAGCATTTT. It codes for CASSPTGANQPQHF.

This clone has a single count. The rearrangement uses TRBV11-2 and TRBJ2-4; 12 positions match TRBD1. Germline CDR1 reads SGHAT; CDR2 reads FQNNGV. This CDR3 contains 15 residues. V lost 5 bases to trimming and J lost 7 bases; unmatched junction nucleotides: 6. The CDR3 sequence is CASSRDRGLENIQYF. CDR3 in DNA: TGTGCCAGCAGCCGGGACAGGGGGCTGGAGAACATTCAGTACTTC.

This chain connects TRBV11-2 to TRBJ2-5, with 13 bases aligning to TRBD2. The CDR3 runs to 13 residues. From germline, CDR1 is SGHAT and CDR2 FQNNGV. V lost 8 bases, J lost 5 bases, and 2 bases stayed unmatched. The CDR3 region has the DNA TGTGCCAGCGGACTAGCGGGAGAGGAGACCCAGTACTTC. This encodes CASGLAGEETQYF.

The chain combines TRBV27 with TRBJ1-5; tentatively, D is TRBD1 (6 bases). CDR1 and CDR2 from the germline V gene are MNHEY and SMNVEV (reference sequence). The CDR3 length is 15 residues. V shed 2 bases and J shed 6 bases, with 14 bases lying between them. The CDR3, as DNA: TGTGCCAGCAGTTTAAATACAGGGCTGAGTCAGCCCCAGCATTTT. Amino acid sequence: CASSLNTGLSQPQHF.

This rearrangement joins TRBV28 to TRBJ2-2; D may be TRBD2 (5 bases). Trimming shortened V by 7 bases and J by 1 base, and 13 bases separated the two germline ends. CDR1 is MDHEN, CDR2 SYDVKM, per germline. The CDR3 is made up of 15 amino acids. For the CDR3, the DNA is TGTGCCAGCATAGGAGCGGAGAAGAACACCGGGGAGCTGTTTTTT. Translation: CASIGAEKNTGELFF.

The sample holds one count of this clone. The chain is built from TRBV28 and TRBJ1-1; TRBD1 aligns across 8 bases. The junction had 10 bases not matched to a gene; V was cut back by 4 bases and J by 3 bases. Germline assignment: CDR1 MDHEN and CDR2 SYDVKM. CDR3 length: 16 residues. CDR3 in amino acids: CASSSAGQGKDTEAFF. CDR3 DNA sequence: TGTGCCAGCAGTTCCGCCGGACAGGGAAAGGACACTGAAGCTTTCTTT.

In DNA, the CDR3 is TGTGCCAGTCACTACCTGACAGGGGGTTCGTTGGGTGGCTACACCTTC. It translates to CASHYLTGGSLGGYTF. V gene TRBV19 combines with J gene TRBJ1-2, with 9 bases aligning to TRBD1. Germline CDR1 LNHDA, CDR2 SQIVND (reference sequence). J was trimmed by 7 bases and V by 8 bases; bases with no gene match: 17. The CDR3 loop spans 16 amino acids. The full variable domain, rest sourced from reference TRBV19 and TRBJ1-2, is DGGITQSPKYLFRKEGQNVTLSCEQNLNHDAMYWYRQDPGQGLRLIYYSQIVNDFQKGDIAEGYSVSREKKESFPLTVTSAQKNPTAFYLCASHYLTGGSLGGYTFGSGTRLTVV.

V is TRBV7-2 and J is TRBJ2-2; 9 bases fit TRBD2. V lost 2 bases, J lost 6 bases, and 7 bases stayed unmatched. In germline, CDR1 is SGHTA, CDR2 FQGNSA. This CDR3 has 16 amino acids. The chain's CDR3 is CASSLSPGLASGELFF. The DNA of the CDR3 is TGTGCCAGCAGCTTAAGTCCGGGACTAGCTTCCGGGGAGCTGTTTTTT.

The J gene is TRBJ2-3, the V gene TRBV27; 9 nucleotides match TRBD1. The junction had 4 bases not matched to a gene; V was cut back by 5 bases and J by 4 bases. Germline-derived CDR1 and CDR2 are MNHEY and SMNVEV (reference sequence). The CDR3 contains 14 residues. The CDR3 DNA follows: TGTGCCAGCAGTACCCGACAGGGGGCAGATACGCAGTATTTT. Its protein product is CASSTRQGADTQYF.

The V and J genes are TRBV18 and TRBJ2-7; possible D gene TRBD1, 6 bases. The CDR3 is made up of 12 amino acids. CDR1 KGHSH and CDR2 LQKENI come from the germline V gene. The V and J ends lost 3 bases and 3 bases respectively, with 6 bases between them. The CDR3 DNA is TGTGCCAGCTCACCGACAGGCTACGAGCAGTACTTC. Translated, it gives CASSPTGYEQYF.